This TCR beta chain came from a study of identical twins. Points from the study as a whole: Twins' surplus sharing was weaker for beta out-of-frame sequences.

This clonotype was recorded many times. Its cognate antigen is unknown. Between the trimmed V and J ends, which lost 0 bases and 2 bases, there was a span of 10 bases. The CDR3 has 15 amino acids. CDR1 is SGHRS and CDR2 is YFSETQ in the germline V gene. From the 5' RACE reads, TCRdb called clonotypes with MiXCR, one entry per CDR3 protein. The sample lists about 660,000 distinct CDR3 sequences, 8.6% occurring once. These data were also filed under a second study, of yellow fever vaccine responses in identical twins.

The sequence was collected from a woman between 18 and 29 years old in good health. The V and J genes are TRBV5-1 and TRBJ2-3; possible D gene TRBD2, 5 bases. The sequenced sample consisted of PBMCs. CDR3 sequence: CASSLAGVNTDTQYF. CDR3 DNA: TGCGCCAGCAGCTTGGCCGGGGTTAACACAGATACGCAGTATTTT.